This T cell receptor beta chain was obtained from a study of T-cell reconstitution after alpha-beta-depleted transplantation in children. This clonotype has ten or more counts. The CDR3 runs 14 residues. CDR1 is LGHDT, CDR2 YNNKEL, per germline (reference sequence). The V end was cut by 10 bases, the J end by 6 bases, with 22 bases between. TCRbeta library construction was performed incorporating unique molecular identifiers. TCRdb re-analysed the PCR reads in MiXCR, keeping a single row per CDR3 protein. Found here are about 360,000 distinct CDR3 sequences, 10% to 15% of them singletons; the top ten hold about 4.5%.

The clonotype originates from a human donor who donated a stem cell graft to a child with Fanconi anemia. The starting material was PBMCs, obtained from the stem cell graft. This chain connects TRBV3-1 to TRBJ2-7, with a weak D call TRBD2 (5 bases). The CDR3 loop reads CATSGESGSGEQYF. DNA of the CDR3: TGTGCCACCTCCGGAGAGAGCGGCTCGGGCGAGCAGTACTTC.